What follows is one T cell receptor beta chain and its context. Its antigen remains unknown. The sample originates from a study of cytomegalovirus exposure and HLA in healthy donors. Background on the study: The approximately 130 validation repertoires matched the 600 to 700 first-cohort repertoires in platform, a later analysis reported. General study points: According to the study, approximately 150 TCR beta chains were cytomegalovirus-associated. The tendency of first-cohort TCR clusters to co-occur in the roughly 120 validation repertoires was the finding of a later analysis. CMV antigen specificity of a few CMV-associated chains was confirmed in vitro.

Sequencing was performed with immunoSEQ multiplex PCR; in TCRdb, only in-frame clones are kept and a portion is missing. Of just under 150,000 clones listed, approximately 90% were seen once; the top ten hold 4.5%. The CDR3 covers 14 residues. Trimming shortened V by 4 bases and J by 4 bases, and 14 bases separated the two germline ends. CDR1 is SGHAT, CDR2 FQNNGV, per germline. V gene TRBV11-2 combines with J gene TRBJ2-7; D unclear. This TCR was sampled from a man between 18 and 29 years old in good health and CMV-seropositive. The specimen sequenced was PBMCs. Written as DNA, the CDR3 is TGTGCCAGCAGCTCCCCTCTCTTTGAGTACGAGCAGTACTTC. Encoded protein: CASSSPLFEYEQYF. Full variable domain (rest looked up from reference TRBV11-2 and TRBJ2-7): EAGVAQSPRYKIIEKRQSVAFWCNPISGHATLYWYQQILGQGPKLLIQFQNNGVVDDSQLPKDRFSAERLKGVDSTLKIQPAKLEDSAVYLCASSSPLFEYEQYFGPGTRLTVT.